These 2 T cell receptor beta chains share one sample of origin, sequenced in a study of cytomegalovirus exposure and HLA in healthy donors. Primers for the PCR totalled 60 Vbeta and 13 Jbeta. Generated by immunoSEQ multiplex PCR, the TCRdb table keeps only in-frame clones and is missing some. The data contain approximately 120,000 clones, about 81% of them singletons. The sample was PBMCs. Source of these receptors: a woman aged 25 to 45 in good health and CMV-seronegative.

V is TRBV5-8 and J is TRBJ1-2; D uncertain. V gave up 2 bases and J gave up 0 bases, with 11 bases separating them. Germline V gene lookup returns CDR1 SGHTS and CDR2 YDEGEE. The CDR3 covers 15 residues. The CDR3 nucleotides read TGTGCCAGCAGCTTCCCAGGCTTAGCTAACTATGGCTACACCTTC. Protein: CASSFPGLANYGYTF.

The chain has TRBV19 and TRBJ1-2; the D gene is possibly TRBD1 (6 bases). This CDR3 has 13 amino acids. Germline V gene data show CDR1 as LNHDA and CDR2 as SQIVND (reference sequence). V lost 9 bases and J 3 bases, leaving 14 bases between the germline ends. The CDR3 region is CASKTTGYYGYTF. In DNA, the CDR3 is TGTGCCAGCAAAACGACAGGCTACTATGGCTACACCTTC.